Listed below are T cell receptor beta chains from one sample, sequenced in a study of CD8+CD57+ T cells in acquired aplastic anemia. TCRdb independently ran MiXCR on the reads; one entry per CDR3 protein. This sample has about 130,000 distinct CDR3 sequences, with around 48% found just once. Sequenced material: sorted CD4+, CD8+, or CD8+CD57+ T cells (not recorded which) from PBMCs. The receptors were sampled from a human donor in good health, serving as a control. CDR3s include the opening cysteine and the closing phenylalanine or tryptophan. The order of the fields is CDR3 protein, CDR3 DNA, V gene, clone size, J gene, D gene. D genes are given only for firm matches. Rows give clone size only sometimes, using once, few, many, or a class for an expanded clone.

CDR3: CAISDGQATNEKLFF
DNA: TGTGCCATCAGTGACGGGCAGGCAACTAATGAAAAACTGTTTTTT
V: TRBV10-3
size: many
J: TRBJ1-4
D: .

CDR3: CASSPAGELFF
DNA: TGTGCCAGCAGCCCGGCCGGGGAGCTGTTTTTT
V: TRBV7-3
size: many
J: TRBJ2-2
D: .

CDR3: CASSSTGGNDSPLRF
DNA: TGCGCCAGCAGCTCGACAGGGGGAAATGATTCACCCCTCCGCTTT
V: TRBV5-1
size: .
J: TRBJ1-6
D: TRBD1

CDR3: CASSLIGGQDLEQYF
DNA: TGTGCCAGCAGCTTAATAGGGGGACAGGACCTCGAGCAGTACTTC
V: TRBV11-2
size: many
J: TRBJ2-7
D: TRBD1

CDR3: CSASRRAGNTIYF
DNA: TGCAGTGCTAGCCGAAGGGCTGGAAACACCATATATTTT
V: TRBV20-1
size: once
J: TRBJ1-3
D: .

CDR3: CASNQQGGSYEQYF
DNA: TGTGCCAGCAACCAACAGGGGGGAAGTTACGAGCAGTACTTC
V: TRBV9
size: many
J: TRBJ2-7
D: TRBD1

CDR3: CSVQGFPTDTQYF
DNA: TGCAGCGTTCAAGGCTTTCCCACAGATACGCAGTATTTT
V: TRBV29-1
size: few
J: TRBJ2-3
D: .

CDR3: CASSVTAGGGYGYTF
DNA: TGTGCCAGCAGCGTGACGGCAGGGGGCGGCTATGGCTACACCTTC
V: TRBV9
size: .
J: TRBJ1-2
D: TRBD1

CDR3: CASSLAAGPWANVLTF
DNA: TGTGCCAGCAGCTTAGCTGCGGGACCTTGGGCCAACGTCCTGACTTTC
V: TRBV11-1
size: .
J: TRBJ2-6
D: .

CDR3: CASSSRSYEQYF
DNA: TGTGCCAGCAGCTCGCGCTCCTACGAGCAGTACTTC
V: TRBV9
size: .
J: TRBJ2-7
D: .

CDR3: CSVGAGSGQGARNTIYF
DNA: TGCAGCGTTGGGGCGGGTTCGGGACAGGGGGCGCGGAACACCATATATTTT
V: TRBV29-1
size: .
J: TRBJ1-3
D: TRBD1

CDR3: CASSGTGRNSPLHF
DNA: TGTGCCAGCTCTGGGACAGGGCGGAATTCACCCCTCCACTTT
V: TRBV25-1
size: many
J: TRBJ1-6
D: TRBD1

CDR3: CAWSVINEQFF
DNA: TGTGCCTGGAGTGTAATCAATGAGCAGTTCTTC
V: TRBV30
size: many
J: TRBJ2-1
D: .

CDR3: CASSLTVTETQYF
DNA: TGTGCCAGCAGCTTAACGGTGACAGAGACCCAGTACTTC
V: TRBV7-3
size: many
J: TRBJ2-5
D: .

CDR3: CSARDSLRANVLTF
DNA: TGCAGTGCTCGGGACAGTCTTAGGGCCAACGTCCTGACTTTC
V: TRBV20-1
size: many
J: TRBJ2-6
D: TRBD1

CDR3: CASSTWGRGGYTF
DNA: TGTGCCAGCAGCACATGGGGCAGAGGAGGCTACACCTTC
V: TRBV7-2
size: .
J: TRBJ1-2
D: .

CDR3: CASSLALGRGNTEAFF
DNA: TGTGCCAGCAGCTTAGCGTTAGGCAGGGGGAACACTGAAGCTTTCTTT
V: TRBV7-9
size: .
J: TRBJ1-1
D: .

CDR3: CASSLLPTSGYEQYF
DNA: TGTGCCAGCAGCTTATTGCCGACTAGCGGTTACGAGCAGTACTTC
V: TRBV7-6
size: .
J: TRBJ2-7
D: TRBD2

CDR3: CATSDSRAGNYGYTF
DNA: TGTGCCACCAGTGATTCCAGGGCGGGAAACTATGGCTACACCTTC
V: TRBV24-1
size: few
J: TRBJ1-2
D: .

CDR3: CASSLAGLPQETQYF
DNA: TGTGCCAGCAGCTTAGCGGGACTACCCCAAGAGACCCAGTACTTC
V: TRBV7-6
size: .
J: TRBJ2-5
D: TRBD2

CDR3: CASSEGYTEAFF
DNA: TGCGCCAGCAGTGAGGGTTACACTGAAGCTTTCTTT
V: TRBV10-2
size: once
J: TRBJ1-1
D: .

CDR3: CSARNNLAGGADTQYF
DNA: TGCAGTGCTAGAAATAATCTAGCGGGGGGCGCAGATACGCAGTATTTT
V: TRBV20-1
size: .
J: TRBJ2-3
D: TRBD2

CDR3: CASSQFKGSRVGTEAFF
DNA: TGTGCCAGCAGCCAATTTAAGGGCTCCCGTGTTGGCACTGAAGCTTTCTTT
V: TRBV3-1
size: .
J: TRBJ1-1
D: .

CDR3: CASSDGRGYYGYTF
DNA: TGTGCCAGCAGTGACGGCAGGGGGTACTATGGCTACACCTTC
V: TRBV2
size: .
J: TRBJ1-2
D: TRBD1

CDR3: CAIRAETNTEAFF
DNA: TGTGCCATCAGGGCGGAAACGAACACTGAAGCTTTCTTT
V: TRBV10-3
size: few
J: TRBJ1-1
D: .